The 3 T cell receptor beta chains given below trace back to one sample, sequenced in a study of T cell changes during pregnancy in multiple sclerosis. Assay used: immunoSEQ multiplex PCR; TCRdb lists only in-frame clones, some missing. The sample lists tens of thousands of clones, approximately 92% occurring once. The sequencing used CD4+ T cells from peripheral blood mononuclear cells, collected after pregnancy. The receptors were sampled from a female donor with multiple sclerosis, enrolled in a pregnancy study.

V gene TRBV6-5 combines with J gene TRBJ1-1; D call uncertain. The CDR3 length is 13 residues. Germline values: CDR1 MNHEY, CDR2 SVGAGI. The V end lost 5 bases, the J end lost 2 bases, and 9 bases lay between the germline ends. The CDR3 coding sequence is TGTGCCAGCAGTGAAACAGTAAACACTGAAGCTTTCTTT. The encoded protein is CASSETVNTEAFF.

This clone has just one count. The V and J genes are TRBV5-6 and TRBJ1-1; D not resolved. The CDR3 covers 15 residues. Germline V lookup: CDR1 SGHDT, CDR2 YYEEEE. V was trimmed by 6 bases and J by 2 bases, leaving 17 bases between them. The CDR3 coding sequence is TGTGCCAGCACGCGAGGCAGAGGACTAAACACTGAAGCTTTCTTT. Its translation: CASTRGRGLNTEAFF.

This sequence joins TRBV7-6 and TRBJ2-7, with 10 bases identical to TRBD1. The junction had 5 bases not matched to a gene; V was cut back by 8 bases and J by 4 bases. There are 13 residues in the CDR3. Looked up from germline, CDR1 is SGHVS and CDR2 is FNYEAQ. CDR3 in amino acids: CASRDRGVYEQYF. The CDR3 bases are TGTGCCAGCCGGGACAGGGGTGTATACGAGCAGTACTTC.